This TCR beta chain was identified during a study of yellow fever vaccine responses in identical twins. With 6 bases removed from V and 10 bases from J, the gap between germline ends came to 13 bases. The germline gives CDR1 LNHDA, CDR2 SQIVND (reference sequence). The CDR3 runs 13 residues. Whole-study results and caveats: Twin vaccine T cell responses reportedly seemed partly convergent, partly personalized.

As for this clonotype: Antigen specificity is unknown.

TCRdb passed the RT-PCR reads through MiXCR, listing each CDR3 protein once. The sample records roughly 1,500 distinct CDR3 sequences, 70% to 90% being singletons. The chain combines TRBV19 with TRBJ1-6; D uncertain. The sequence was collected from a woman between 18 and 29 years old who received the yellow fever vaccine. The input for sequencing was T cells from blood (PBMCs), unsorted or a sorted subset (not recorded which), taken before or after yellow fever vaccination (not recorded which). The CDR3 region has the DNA TGTGCCAGTAGCGCCGACGAACTCTCACCCCTCCACTTT. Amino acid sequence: CASSADELSPLHF.